This T cell receptor (beta chain) was sequenced during a study of T cells in Graves' hyperthyroidism and ophthalmopathy. This clonotype was seen only a few times. TCR beta CDR3 sequences were amplified from RNA transcripts. The HTBI primer set drove a first-round RT-PCR of the TCR CDR3. TCRdb re-analysed the multiplex PCR reads in MiXCR, keeping a single row per CDR3 protein. The sample holds some 580,000 distinct CDR3 sequences, 16% seen once. Germline CDR1 KGHDR, CDR2 SFDVKD. This CDR3 region has 16 residues. The V gene end was trimmed by 4 bases and the J gene end by 13 bases; junction bases not matched to a gene: 17. Together with thyroid ultrasound, orbital computed tomography, serum thyroxine and TRAb, clinical symptoms were used for diagnoses.

Sequenced material: blood. J is TRBJ2-1 and V is TRBV24-1, with TRBD2 identical over 8 bases. This receptor was taken from a woman in her thirties or forties with Graves' ophthalmopathy. CDR3 sequence reads: CATSDSGTSTPQGQFF. As DNA, the CDR3 is TGTGCCACCAGTGACTCCGGGACTAGTACACCCCAAGGTCAGTTCTTC.